This T cell receptor (beta chain) is drawn from a study of blood T cell repertoires in COVID-19. CDR3 length: 17 residues. Germline-derived CDR1 and CDR2 are LGHNA and YNFKEQ. V lost 4 bases to trimming and J lost 4 bases; unmatched junction nucleotides: 10. The repertoire was sequenced with immunoSEQ multiplex PCR; TCRdb's copy has only in-frame clones and lacks some. There are a few hundred thousand clones in the sample; approximately 85% occur only once, and around 4.5% lies in the top ten. Source material: PBMCs or T cells enriched from blood (not recorded which). The TCR comes from a woman in her twenties or thirties who had recovered from COVID-19. The chain carries TRBV4-2 and TRBJ1-4; the match to TRBD1 covers 9 bases. This CDR3 is CASSPGQGRDINEKLFF. CDR3 nucleotide sequence: TGTGCCAGCAGCCCAGGACAGGGGCGAGACATTAATGAAAAACTGTTTTTT.